This T cell receptor (beta chain) was sequenced for a study of blood T cell repertoires in COVID-19. About the study: There were acute and convalescent COVID-19 samples, and they came from the United States, Italy and Spain.

V was cut by 3 bases and J by 0 bases, with 7 bases left in between. The CDR3 runs 14 residues. The germline V gene has CDR1 MNHNS and CDR2 SASEGT. Individuals aged about 18 to 100 years were recruited from 20 to 25 US areas. The assay was immunoSEQ multiplex PCR, and TCRdb's table has in-frame clones only and misses some. This repertoire shows 40,000 to 55,000 clones, around four fifths found once; its top ten account for about 5.8%. This sequence was found in a woman in her fifties or sixties with acute COVID-19. The sample comprised PBMCs or T cells enriched from blood (not recorded which). The chain is built from TRBV6-1 and TRBJ2-3; weak D call: TRBD2 (5 bases). The CDR3 DNA sequence: TGTGCCAGCAGTGAGCGGGCAAGCACAGATACGCAGTATTTT. It specifies CASSERASTDTQYF.